The 18 T cell receptor beta chains below all came from one sample that was sequenced in a study of shared clonotypes between healthy human individuals. Here immunoSEQ multiplex PCR was the method, and the copy in TCRdb shows in-frame clones only, minus some. The table includes 2 million to 2.5 million clones, approximately 93% detected once. Sample: naive CD4+ T cells from PBMCs. Subset: CD45RA+ positively selected. These receptors were collected from a man between 18 and 35 years old in good health. Some clones in this sample may be carry-over from other donors' samples.

This chain links TRBV5-1 with TRBJ2-3; 8 positions match TRBD2. The CDR3 is 15 residues long. The germline V gene has CDR1 SGHRS and CDR2 YFSETQ. V lost 4 bases to trimming and J lost 1 base; unmatched junction nucleotides: 5. This CDR3 is CASSLKRERTDTQYF. CDR3 DNA sequence: TGCGCCAGCAGCCTCAAGCGGGAGCGCACAGATACGCAGTATTTT.

The rearrangement uses TRBV18 and TRBJ1-1, with D maybe TRBD1 (5 bases). The CDR3 consists of 15 residues. Trimming removed 6 bases from V and 2 bases from J, with 16 bases in between. CDR1 is KGHSH and CDR2 is LQKENI in the germline V gene. The CDR3 nucleotides read TGTGCCAGCTCTTCGACACTCGGGGGAAACACTGAAGCTTTCTTT. Translating gives CASSSTLGGNTEAFF.

This clone has a handful of counts. The genes are TRBV10-3 and TRBJ1-2, with 8 bases matching TRBD1. This CDR3 has 13 residues. The ends lost 10 bases at V and 5 bases at J; junction bases unmatched: 9. Germline-derived CDR1 and CDR2 are ENHRY and SYGVKD. CDR3 in DNA: TGTGCCACCCAGCGGACAGGGTCTTATGGCTACACCTTC. This gives the protein CATQRTGSYGYTF.

This chain joins TRBV25-1 and TRBJ2-3; 9 bases align to TRBD2. Germline V CDR1 and CDR2: MGHDK, SYGVNS. V was clipped by 2 bases and J by 4 bases; unmatched bases: 4. This CDR3 is built from 15 residues. The CDR3 coding sequence is TGTGCCAGCAGTGAAGGGGCTAGCGGGGCAGATACGCAGTATTTT. This encodes CASSEGASGADTQYF.

The chain employs TRBV11-2 and TRBJ1-4; D is unresolved. V was trimmed by 0 bases and J by 8 bases, leaving 19 bases between them. Germline V lookup: CDR1 SGHAT, CDR2 FQNNGV. This CDR3 has 17 amino acids. The CDR3 bases are TGTGCCAGCAGCTTAGATCTAAGGATAAGCCGTGGGGAAAAACTGTTTTTT. This translates into CASSLDLRISRGEKLFF.

The rearrangement uses TRBV14 and TRBJ2-4, with 15 nucleotides matching TRBD2. Germline V gives CDR1 SGHDN, CDR2 FVKESK. With 0 bases clipped from V and 6 bases from J, the junction kept 3 bases outside the gene matches. The length of the CDR3 is 17 residues. This chain's CDR3 is CASSQERGLAGGNIQYF. In DNA, the CDR3 is TGTGCCAGCAGCCAAGAAAGGGGACTAGCGGGAGGAAACATTCAGTACTTC.

Comments on this clone: The sample holds other DNA sequences that translate to the same CDR3. The chain employs TRBV6-4 and TRBJ2-1; D not resolved. The CDR3 has 13 residues. With 4 bases removed from V and 0 bases from J, the gap between germline ends came to 4 bases. Germline CDR1 reads MRHNA; CDR2 reads SNTAGT. CDR3 protein: CASSVNSYNEQFF. The CDR3, as DNA: TGTGCCAGCAGTGTGAACTCCTACAATGAGCAGTTCTTC.

The V gene is TRBV30, the J gene TRBJ2-5; 9 bases match TRBD1. Gene TRBJ2-7 matches the end of the DNA better, so the J call may be wrong. CDR1 and CDR2 (germline): GTSNPN, SVGIG (reference sequence). This CDR3 comprises 16 residues. The CDR3 DNA follows: TGTGCCTGGACATATTTGTACGGACAGGGGTTCTACGAGCAGTACTTC. It translates to CAWTYLYGQGFYEQYF.

As regards this clone: Other DNA sequences in the same sample also yield this CDR3. The chain uses TRBV11-3 and TRBJ1-1; D is uncertain. Looked up from germline, CDR1 is SGHNT and CDR2 is YENEEA. The CDR3 runs 13 residues. Deletions cut 2 bases from V and 1 base from J, with 5 bases between. CDR3 amino acids: CASSLSGNTEAFF. DNA of the CDR3: TGTGCCAGCAGCTTATCAGGGAACACTGAAGCTTTCTTT. Full variable domain (outside the CDR3, taken from reference TRBV11-3 and TRBJ1-1): EAGVVQSPRYKIIEKKQPVAFWCNPISGHNTLYWYLQNLGQGPELLIRYENEEAVDDSQLPKDRFSAERLKGVDSTLKIQPAELGDSAVYLCASSLSGNTEAFFGQGTRLTVV.

The rearrangement links TRBV9 to TRBJ2-1; 9 nucleotides line up with TRBD2. This CDR3 comprises 14 residues. V was pared by 0 bases and J by 9 bases, with 4 bases of the junction left unmatched. Germline values: CDR1 SGDLS, CDR2 YYNGEE. The CDR3 loop is CASSVVREGVEQFF. The CDR3 DNA follows: TGTGCCAGCAGCGTAGTGCGGGAGGGCGTTGAGCAGTTCTTC.

The rearrangement links TRBV5-1 to TRBJ2-5, with D hard to call. V lost 4 bases and J 1 base, leaving 17 bases between the germline ends. This CDR3 is 16 amino acids long. Per the germline V gene, CDR1 is SGHRS and CDR2 is YFSETQ. The CDR3: CASSPGPLTLQETQYF. The CDR3 DNA is TGCGCCAGCAGCCCCGGTCCCCTAACCCTCCAAGAGACCCAGTACTTC.

The chain uses TRBV4-3 and TRBJ2-1; D gene uncertain. V was trimmed by 4 bases and J by 0 bases, leaving 19 bases between them. The CDR3 extends over 18 amino acids. Per the germline V gene, CDR1 is LGHNA and CDR2 is YSLEER. CDR3 region: CASSPDGPSSGSYNEQFF. The CDR3 DNA follows: TGCGCCAGCAGCCCAGACGGCCCTTCTTCGGGCTCCTACAATGAGCAGTTCTTC.

Of note for this clone: The identical CDR3 is also encoded by other nucleotide sequences in the sample. The chain uses TRBV18 and TRBJ2-1, with 9 bases aligning to TRBD2. The V gene end was trimmed by 2 bases and the J gene end by 7 bases; junction bases not matched to a gene: 6. Germline V gene data show CDR1 as KGHSH and CDR2 as LQKENI. The CDR3 is made up of 15 amino acids. CDR3 DNA: TGTGCCAGCTCACCAGGGCTAGCGGGAACAAATGAGCAGTTCTTC. Its protein is CASSPGLAGTNEQFF.

This chain links TRBV27 with TRBJ1-5, with a weak D call TRBD1 (6 bases). Deletions cut 3 bases from V and 2 bases from J, with 11 bases between. Per the germline V gene, CDR1 is MNHEY and CDR2 is SMNVEV (reference sequence). The CDR3 contains 15 residues. CDR3 residues: CASSLGAGGNQPQHF. CDR3 coding DNA: TGTGCCAGCAGTTTGGGGGCCGGGGGCAATCAGCCCCAGCATTTT.

This chain joins TRBV19 and TRBJ2-1, with 8 bases fitting TRBD1. The trim removed 2 bases at V and 2 bases at J, leaving 2 bases unmatched. The germline V gene encodes CDR1 LNHDA and CDR2 SQIVND (reference sequence). The CDR3 spans 15 residues. In DNA, the CDR3 is TGTGCCAGTAGTATACAGGGGGCACCCTACAATGAGCAGTTCTTC. Translation gives CASSIQGAPYNEQFF.

The V and J genes are TRBV9 and TRBJ1-1, with D maybe TRBD1 (5 bases). This CDR3 is built from 16 residues. Germline V lookup: CDR1 SGDLS, CDR2 YYNGEE. Trimming removed 8 bases from V and 4 bases from J, with 24 bases in between. The CDR3 DNA follows: TGTGCCAGTAGCCCCCTTGGGGGGACCGTCGCCACTGAAGCTTTCTTT. Its protein is CASSPLGGTVATEAFF.

The chain carries TRBV7-9 and TRBJ2-7; D is undetermined. The CDR3 length is 14 residues. Germline-derived CDR1 and CDR2 are SEHNR and FQNEAQ (reference sequence). The V gene lost 5 bases and the J gene lost 3 bases, with 14 bases spanning the gap. Written as DNA, the CDR3 is TGTGCCAGCAGCCTCGCCCCCGCCCTCTACGAGCAGTACTTC. It yields the protein CASSLAPALYEQYF.

The gene calls are TRBV2 and TRBJ1-1, with D hard to call. From germline, CDR1 is SNHLY and CDR2 FYNNEI. The length of the CDR3 is 10 residues. V was pared by 5 bases and J by 12 bases, with 10 bases between. The CDR3 protein is CASSTLVSFF. In nucleotides, the CDR3 is TGTGCCAGCAGTACCCTGGTTTCTTTCTTT.